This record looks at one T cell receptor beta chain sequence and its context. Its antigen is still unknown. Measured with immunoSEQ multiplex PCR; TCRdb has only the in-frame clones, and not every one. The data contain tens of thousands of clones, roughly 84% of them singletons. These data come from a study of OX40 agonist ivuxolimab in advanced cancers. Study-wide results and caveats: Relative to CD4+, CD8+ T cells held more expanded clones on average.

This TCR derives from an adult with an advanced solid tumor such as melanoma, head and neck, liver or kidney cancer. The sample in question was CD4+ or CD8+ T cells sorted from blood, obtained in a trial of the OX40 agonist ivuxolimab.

CDR3 region: CATSRGGRVYEQYF. The CDR3 nucleotides are TGTGCCACCAGCAGAGGTGGCAGGGTCTACGAGCAGTACTTC. The rearrangement links TRBV15 to TRBJ2-7, with a possible D match to TRBD1 (5 bases). CDR1 and CDR2 from the germline V gene are LNHNV and YYDKDF (reference sequence). The CDR3 sequence is 14 residues long. Trimming took off 1 base at V and 3 bases at J, with 10 bases between the two ends.